This T cell receptor beta chain was sequenced for a study of T cell responses to AZD1222 COVID-19 vaccine. Study-wide results and limits: Repertoires were obtained solely post-peak T cell response.

On this clone itself: Its target is unknown.

Data came from immunoSEQ multiplex PCR; TCRdb stores just in-frame clones and leaves some out. The sample lists around 120,000 clones; 75% to 95% were seen once. The sample in question was peripheral blood, obtained on day 0 of AZD1222 vaccination. The clonotype originates from an adult in good health.

The CDR3 DNA follows: TGTGCCAGCAGTTACTCGCCAGGGCGGACTGAAGCTTTCTTT. It translates to CASSYSPGRTEAFF. The rearrangement joins TRBV6-5 to TRBJ1-1; possible D gene TRBD1, 5 bases. The V end was cut by 0 bases, the J end by 5 bases, with 10 bases between. The CDR3 contains 14 residues. Germline V CDR1 and CDR2: MNHEY, SVGAGI.